The rows below give T cell receptor beta chains drawn from one sample of a study of neurological immune-mediated disorders. One entry per CDR3 protein results from TCRdb running MiXCR on the 5' RACE reads. This table has some 61,000 distinct CDR3 sequences, roughly 3.9% appearing once. Sequencing was carried out using PBMCs. All receptors derive from a man between 25 and 39 years old with multiple sclerosis. CDR3s include the opening cysteine and the closing phenylalanine or tryptophan. D genes are given only for firm matches. Rows may omit the clone size; those that give it use once, few, many or a size class.

v_gene	d_gene	j_gene	len	abundance	CDR3nt	CDR3aa
TRBV20-1	TRBD2	TRBJ2-5	16	many	TGCAGTGCTAGACCCGGAGCGGGGGGGATACAAGAGACCCAGTACTTC	CSARPGAGGIQETQYF
TRBV10-2	.	TRBJ2-2	13	many	TGCGCCAGCAGTGTAACGCTAACCGGGGAGCTGTTTTTT	CASSVTLTGELFF
TRBV5-1	.	TRBJ1-1	14	many	TGCGCCAGCAGCTTGTGGGCCATGGGCACTGAAGCTTTCTTT	CASSLWAMGTEAFF
TRBV12-3/TRBV12-4	.	TRBJ1-2	16	many	TGTGCCAGCAGTTTCTCGGGACACCCCTCGGGCTATGGCTACACCTTC	CASSFSGHPSGYGYTF
TRBV5-1	TRBD1	TRBJ1-1	15	many	TGCGCCAGCAGCTTCCGGGACAGTCTTCTCACTGAAGCTTTCTTT	CASSFRDSLLTEAFF
TRBV5-6	.	TRBJ1-1	17	many	TGTGCCAGCAGCTTGCATCGCGGGACTACCATGAACACTGAAGCTTTCTTT	CASSLHRGTTMNTEAFF
TRBV6-5	TRBD2	TRBJ2-7	15	many	TGTGCCAGCAGAGGGGCGGGGGAGAGCTCCTACGAGCAGTACTTC	CASRGAGESSYEQYF
TRBV5-1	.	TRBJ2-5	13	many	TGCGCCAGCAGCTTGGTGGTTCAAGAGACCCAGTACTTC	CASSLVVQETQYF
TRBV29-1	.	TRBJ1-1	15	many	TGCAGCGTTGCCCCCGGGTGGGCCATGAACACTGAAGCTTTCTTT	CSVAPGWAMNTEAFF
TRBV20-1	TRBD1	TRBJ2-3	16	few	TGCAGTGCTAGCCCCCGGGGGACAGGACTGTGGGGTACGCAGTATTTT	CSASPRGTGLWGTQYF
TRBV20-1	.	TRBJ2-5	12	many	TGCAGTCCAAGAAGGACCCAAGAGACCCAGTACTTC	CSPRRTQETQYF
TRBV20-1	.	TRBJ1-1	13	many	TGCAGTGCTCAGGATTTGAGGGGAACTGAAGCTTTCTTT	CSAQDLRGTEAFF
TRBV5-5	.	TRBJ2-5	13	many	TGTGCCAGTCTGGGACCGTACCAAGAGACCCAGTACTTC	CASLGPYQETQYF
TRBV27	TRBD2	TRBJ2-1	17	many	TGTGCCAGCAGGCGCGCCTCTTCTAGCGGGGGGGCCTATGAGCAGTTCTTC	CASRRASSSGGAYEQFF
TRBV7-9	.	TRBJ2-7	14	many	TGTGCCAGCAGCCTACCGGGCCATCCCTACGAGCAGTACTTC	CASSLPGHPYEQYF
TRBV5-1	.	TRBJ1-1	12	many	TGCGCCAGCAGCTCCGATCTAACTGAAGCTTTCTTT	CASSSDLTEAFF
TRBV7-2	.	TRBJ2-2	15	.	TGTGCCAGCACCAGTTCCGGGCCGAACACCGGGGAGCTGTTTTTT	CASTSSGPNTGELFF
TRBV15	.	TRBJ1-1	16	many	TGTGCCACCAGCAGAGATCGAGGACTTATGAACACTGAAGCTTTCTTT	CATSRDRGLMNTEAFF
TRBV5-5	TRBD1	TRBJ2-3	13	many	TGTGCCAGCAGCAGGGACAGACCAGATACGCAGTATTTT	CASSRDRPDTQYF
TRBV28	.	TRBJ2-5	16	many	TGTGCCAGCAGGCCCGACCCAGGGAATGGGATTGAGACCCAGTACTTC	CASRPDPGNGIETQYF
TRBV7-2	.	TRBJ2-3	14	many	TGTGCGACCCAGAGGGGGGGGCCCACAGATACGCAGTATTTT	CATQRGGPTDTQYF
TRBV6-5	.	TRBJ1-5	15	many	TGTGCCAGCAGTTACGGGCAGGGCGGCAATCAGCCCCAGCATTTT	CASSYGQGGNQPQHF
TRBV18	.	TRBJ2-5	14	many	TGTGCCAGCTCACCACCTCCAGGCAGGGAGACCCAGTACTTC	CASSPPPGRETQYF
TRBV5-1	.	TRBJ2-7	13	many	TGCGCCAGCAGCTTGACCCCCCGGGACGAGCAGTACTTC	CASSLTPRDEQYF
TRBV20-1	TRBD2	TRBJ2-7	15	many	TGCAGTGCTGGGAGACTAGCGGGTTCCTCCTACGAGCAGTACTTC	CSAGRLAGSSYEQYF
TRBV20-1	TRBD2	TRBJ2-7	15	many	TGCAGTGCCAGAGGTCCCTCTGGGGGGGACTACGAGCAGTACTTC	CSARGPSGGDYEQYF
TRBV5-5	.	TRBJ2-5	15	many	TGTGCCAGCAGCTTGGTTTCGGGGGTTGGAGAGACCCAGTACTTC	CASSLVSGVGETQYF
TRBV5-1	.	TRBJ2-2	15	many	TGCGCCAGCAGTACCACTCCTGCGGGCACCGGGGAGCTGTTTTTT	CASSTTPAGTGELFF
TRBV12-3/TRBV12-4	.	TRBJ2-7	12	many	TGTGCCAGCAGTTCGGGAAAATACGAGCAGTACTTC	CASSSGKYEQYF
TRBV27	.	TRBJ1-2	16	many	TGTGCCAGCACTTTAACCAAATACATATCTAACTATGGCTACACCTTC	CASTLTKYISNYGYTF
TRBV5-1	.	TRBJ1-1	13	many	TGCGCCAGCAGCCTCGCAGGGGCCACTGAAGCTTTCTTT	CASSLAGATEAFF
TRBV6-1	TRBD1	TRBJ2-3	14	many	TGTGCCAGCAGTGCCAGGGGGTGGACAGATACGCAGTATTTT	CASSARGWTDTQYF
TRBV7-9	.	TRBJ2-5	14	few	TGTGCCAGCAGCCAGTCCGGGAACCAAGAGACCCAGTACTTC	CASSQSGNQETQYF
TRBV6-4	TRBD2	TRBJ2-7	15	.	TGTGCCAGCAGTCTTGACGCTAGCGGATCCTACGAGCAGTACTTC	CASSLDASGSYEQYF
TRBV20-1	.	TRBJ2-2	14	.	TGCAGTGCTAGATCCGGGGGAGACACCGGGGAGCTGTTTTTT	CSARSGGDTGELFF
TRBV5-1	TRBD1	TRBJ2-7	14	many	TGCGCCAGCAGCCACCGGGACAGATTATACGAGCAGTACTTC	CASSHRDRLYEQYF